One sample yielded the 8 T cell receptor beta chains listed below, sequenced in a study of long-term antiretroviral therapy in people with HIV. Survey-level resolution applied to immunoSEQ assay v3.0. Sequencing was performed with immunoSEQ multiplex PCR; in TCRdb, only in-frame clones are kept and a portion is missing. The sample has 25,000 to 30,000 clones, around 80% seen once. Sequenced material: unsorted PBMCs, taken 1.1 years before starting antiretroviral therapy. The receptors stem from a woman aged 25 to 39 with HIV.

The CDR3 here is CASSGGQTYNEQFF. The CDR3 coding sequence is TGTGCCAGCAGCGGGGGACAGACCTACAATGAGCAGTTCTTC. The J gene is TRBJ2-1, the V gene TRBV5-4; 7 bases match TRBD1. Germline V gives CDR1 SGHNT, CDR2 YYREEE (reference sequence). The CDR3 sequence is 14 residues long. V was clipped by 4 bases and J by 2 bases; unmatched bases: 3.

The rearrangement uses TRBV6-1 and TRBJ2-3; TRBD1 might be the D (6 bases). CDR3 size: 17 residues. V lost 5 bases and J 2 bases, leaving 20 bases between the germline ends. Germline assignment: CDR1 MNHNS and CDR2 SASEGT. The CDR3 DNA is TGTGCCAGCAGTAAAGATCCGGGAACAGGGCTCACAGATACGCAGTATTTT. Translating gives CASSKDPGTGLTDTQYF.

The chain couples TRBV5-6 to TRBJ1-3, with a weak D call TRBD1 (6 bases). Germline lookup yields CDR1 SGHDT and CDR2 YYEEEE. V was cut by 0 bases and J by 0 bases, with 16 bases left in between. This CDR3 contains 18 residues. CDR3 sequence reads: CASSLGTGKGYSGNTIYF. Written as DNA, the CDR3 is TGTGCCAGCAGCTTGGGTACAGGGAAGGGCTACTCTGGAAACACCATATATTTT.

The table lists this clone with a count of one. CDR3 in amino acids: CASSEAHGPGNTIYF. The CDR3 nucleotides are TGTGCCAGCAGTGAAGCTCATGGACCCGGGAACACCATATATTTT. The chain uses TRBV6-1 and TRBJ1-3; D gene uncertain. V was cut by 0 bases and J by 7 bases, with 13 bases left in between. The length of the CDR3 is 15 residues. Germline assignment: CDR1 MNHNS and CDR2 SASEGT.

This clone was detected a few times. The chain couples TRBV7-9 to TRBJ1-1; no firm D call. The CDR3 has 14 residues. The V end lost 2 bases, the J end lost 5 bases, and 12 bases lay between the germline ends. Germline CDR1 SEHNR, CDR2 FQNEAQ (reference sequence). The CDR3 is CASSLPGSWTEAFF. The CDR3 DNA reads TGTGCCAGCAGCTTACCGGGAAGTTGGACTGAAGCTTTCTTT.

This clone was seen a few times. The genes are TRBV18 and TRBJ1-1, with D maybe TRBD1 (6 bases). The CDR3 sequence is 13 residues long. Germline V gene sequence: CDR1 KGHSH, CDR2 LQKENI. Deletions cut 3 bases from V and 1 base from J, with 6 bases between. The CDR3 protein is CASSPGQNTEAFF. CDR3 nucleotides: TGTGCCAGCTCACCGGGACAGAACACTGAAGCTTTCTTT.

The chain links TRBV12-5 to TRBJ1-4, with D unresolved. Germline-derived CDR1 and CDR2 are LGHNT and FRNRAP. Deletions cut 5 bases from V and 5 bases from J, with 3 bases between. CDR3 length equals 11 residues. The CDR3 sequence is CASGMNEKLFF. CDR3 coding DNA: TGTGCTAGTGGTATGAATGAAAAACTGTTTTTT.

The rearrangement links TRBV6-6 to TRBJ1-1, with D hard to call. Germline-derived CDR1 and CDR2 are MNHNY and SVGAGI (reference sequence). There are 13 residues in the CDR3. Deletions cut 5 bases from V and 1 base from J, with 8 bases between. Here the CDR3 DNA reads TGTGCCAGCAGTCGGAGAGAGAACACTGAAGCTTTCTTT. Translation: CASSRRENTEAFF.